This TCR beta chain emerged from a study of shared clonotypes between healthy human individuals (dated by TCRdb to 2019 to 2021). Broadly, across the study: The cohort comprised a couple of women and a few men aged 18 to 49 years. For each donor, CD4 naive and CD4 memory were each given three plates, CD8 naive was given two plates, and CD8 memory was given one plate. To estimate repertoire size and how much clonotype sharing occurs between individuals, the study deeply sequenced the blood TCR repertoires of five or six healthy adults. Libraries were prepared and TCR repertoires were sequenced by different laboratories using diverse techniques, in order to increase sequencing depth and limit assay-specific biases. Leukapheresis yielded between about 0.9 and 10 billion PBMCs per donor. Overall results and qualifications from the work: Pairwise subsampling indicated that sequencing depth was expected to affect the degree of clonotype sharing among donors. Even with the large sequencing depth, rarefaction of the sorted-subset datasets indicated that sequencing was incomplete. The small number of donors limited the genetic and exposure-history diversity represented. Compared with non-shared clonotypes, clonotypes shared by all four sorted-subset donors had higher generation probabilities. Sampling was restricted to blood, and TCR repertoires in tissues likely differ from the TCR repertoires found in blood. Larger estimated clonotype richness was generally found for naive subsets than for memory subsets. When a few donors were compared, the shared fraction of clonotypes was around 4.6% for naive CD4, approximately 3.5% for naive CD8, 2.3% for memory CD4, and roughly 0.4% for memory CD8.

TCR CDR3 regions were amplified from genomic DNA by multiplex PCR using the deep immunoSEQ assay. Genomic DNA extracted from each cell subset was distributed evenly over all wells of several immunoSEQ 96-well plates, and each plate served as one replicate. For sorted subsets, around 0.2 ug of genomic DNA, equivalent to about 30,000 T cell genomes, went into each replicate PCR. The purified libraries were quantified using a Qubit 3.0 fluorometer, sized with a Bioanalyzer 2100, and then quantified again using the KAPA Library Quantification kit. Each immunoSEQ 96-well plate was sequenced on its own single-read 150-cycle Illumina NextSeq 550 flow cell. In the authors' own workflow: Because the immunoSEQ output held only junctional sequences and lacked quality scores, the filtering could not match the filtering applied to full-length reads. Sequences were annotated with PyIR, a Python wrapper for IgBLAST v1.9, using IMGT germline references to assign V/J genes and CDR3. Reads were removed for weak V/J assignments (E-value above 1e-6), missing CDR3, stop codons, out-of-frame junctions, or ambiguous translated residues. A V3J clonotype was defined by an identical inferred V gene, J gene, and CDR3 amino acid sequence. The percentage overlap between two repertoires was calculated by dividing the number of shared unique clonotypes by the size of the smaller repertoire. Repertoire richness was assessed with RTK rarefaction, the Chao1 estimator, and Recon v2.1 estimates of unobserved clonotypes. Generation probabilities were computed with OLGA for all TCRbeta clonotypes obtained by the gDNA method from a few donors. Here the immuneACCESS table is served through TCRdb, limited to in-frame sequences with V and J called. Missing clones are a known gap in these copies; in checked studies unresolved V genes cover under half, and the rest lacks a known reason. V, J and clone size are taken as reported in that table, and D and trimming were inferred from the DNA itself. This sample has some 2,000,000 clones in its table, and approximately 95% of those were observed once. The ten largest clones capture around 0.13% of the sample.

V is cut back by 8 bases and J by 5 bases, with 6 bases in the junction unmatched. The germline V gene (reference sequence) yields LNHDA for CDR1 and SQIVND for CDR2. Spanning cysteine to phenylalanine, the CDR3 consists of 14 amino acids. The kept DNA is CDR3 alone, 42 bases in frame from the first base. In the case of this clone: The target of this receptor is not known. Per-base qualities were not stored, and no clone one base away is much larger.

Healthy HIV-negative adults with no recently reported acute infections or vaccinations were included as donors. Every donor was a Caucasian adult residing in Nashville, Tennessee, USA. Magnetic negative selection was used to enrich CD4+ T cells, after which naive cells were positively selected on CD45RA and the negative fraction became the memory subset. Blood was obtained by leukapheresis, after which PBMCs were separated by Ficoll-Histopaque density gradient centrifugation and cryopreserved in liquid nitrogen vapor phase. Analytical flow cytometry was used to check the purity and quantity of every magnetically sorted T cell population. Each sorted fraction had its genomic DNA isolated and then quantified by UV absorbance on a Nanodrop 2000c.

The chain is made from TRBV19 and TRBJ2-1; TRBD1 aligns with 10 central bases. The sequenced sample was naive CD4+ T cells sorted from blood. The cell subset or site tag for this specimen amounts to: CD45RA+ positively selected. The source is a man younger than 30 in good health. The encoded CDR3 is CASDTGQGNNEQFF. Here is the DNA: TGTGCCAGTGATACGGGACAGGGGAACAATGAGCAGTTCTTC.